A single sample gave rise to the 20 T cell receptor beta chains below, sequenced in a study of long-term antiretroviral therapy in people with HIV. The authors ran the immunoSEQ assay, v3.0, at survey level. The method was immunoSEQ multiplex PCR; TCRdb's version includes in-frame clones alone and lacks a portion of them. The table shows more than 12,000 clones, with just over 75% occurring only once. The material sequenced was unsorted PBMCs, taken 1.3 years before starting antiretroviral therapy. All receptors derive from a man aged 35-49 years with HIV.

Worth noting for this clone: Within the sample, other DNA sequences also encode this same CDR3. The chain couples TRBV4-2 to TRBJ1-2; no definite D call. Germline V gives CDR1 LGHNA, CDR2 YNFKEQ. The CDR3 runs 15 residues. With 0 bases removed from V and 4 bases from J, the gap between germline ends came to 12 bases. The CDR3: CASSQDRGGFYGYTF. CDR3 DNA sequence: TGTGCCAGCAGCCAAGATCGAGGCGGGTTCTATGGCTACACCTTC.

DNA of the CDR3: TGCGCCAGCAGCCTACAAAGCGGGCCGGCCGGGGAGCTGTTTTTT. It translates to CASSLQSGPAGELFF. The V gene is TRBV5-1, the J gene TRBJ2-2, with D possibly TRBD2 on 6 matching bases. V lost 4 bases and J lost 6, with 16 bases in between. Looked up from germline, CDR1 is SGHRS and CDR2 is YFSETQ. The CDR3 is 15 amino acids. Looking up the rest from reference TRBV5-1 and TRBJ2-2 gives the full variable domain: KAGVTQTPRYLIKTRGQQVTLSCSPISGHRSVSWYQQTPGQGLQFLFEYFSETQRNKGNFPGRFSGRQFSNSRSEMNVSTLELGDSALYLCASSLQSGPAGELFFGEGSRLTVL.

A few counts support this clone. The V call is TRBV5-1, the J call TRBJ2-7; 9 positions match TRBD1. Germline CDR1 is SGHRS and CDR2 is YFSETQ. The CDR3 spans 15 residues. Trimming removed 4 bases from V and 3 bases from J; junction bases left unmatched: 8. The CDR3 DNA follows: TGCGCCAGCAGCCCAAGGGGACAGGGACACTACGAGCAGTACTTC. Its translation: CASSPRGQGHYEQYF.

The rearrangement links TRBV5-1 to TRBJ1-4, with 8 positions matching TRBD1. The CDR3 runs to 15 residues. Germline-derived CDR1 and CDR2 are SGHRS and YFSETQ. V was pared by 3 bases and J by 4 bases, with 5 bases of the junction left unmatched. CDR3 region: CASSSTGGFNEKLFF. The CDR3 DNA reads as TGCGCCAGCAGCTCTACAGGGGGTTTTAATGAAAAACTGTTTTTT.

The chain is built from TRBV15 and TRBJ2-7; 8 bases match TRBD1. Germline V lookup: CDR1 LNHNV, CDR2 YYDKDF (reference sequence). Trimming took 5 bases from V and 4 from J; bases not matched to a gene: 7. The CDR3 totals 14 residues. The DNA for the CDR3 is TGTGCCACCAGCGGGCAGGGGGCTGGGTACGAGCAGTACTTC. It translates to CATSGQGAGYEQYF.

This clone was seen once. The chain links TRBV4-2 to TRBJ1-4; maybe TRBD1 (5 bases). There are 16 residues in the CDR3. Germline-derived CDR1 and CDR2 are LGHNA and YNFKEQ. The germline V and J ends were trimmed by 0 bases and 3 bases, with 11 bases remaining between them. The CDR3, as DNA: TGTGCCAGCAGCCAAGATGCCAGGGCGGCTAATGAAAAACTGTTTTTT. Translating it yields CASSQDARAANEKLFF.

Only one count was recorded for this clone. The chain couples TRBV7-9 to TRBJ2-7; no reliable D call. Germline V CDR1 and CDR2: SEHNR, FQNEAQ (reference sequence). Trimming shortened V by 2 bases and J by 4 bases, and 9 bases separated the two germline ends. The CDR3 has 13 residues. In DNA, the CDR3 is TGTGCCAGCAGCTTATCCAGTAGTTACGAGCAGTACTTC. This codes for CASSLSSSYEQYF.

This clone has only one observation. The V and J genes are TRBV10-3 and TRBJ2-2; D perhaps matches TRBD1 (6 bases). V was trimmed by 3 bases and J by 2 bases, leaving 7 bases between them. Germline values: CDR1 ENHRY, CDR2 SYGVKD. The CDR3 runs to 14 residues. The DNA for the CDR3 is TGTGCCATCAGTGAACAGGGCAACACCGGGGAGCTGTTTTTT. This gives the protein CAISEQGNTGELFF.

This chain links TRBV5-4 with TRBJ1-6, with 9 bases identical to TRBD1. J gave up 8 bases and V 3 bases, and 6 bases lay outside the gene matches. This CDR3 has 15 amino acids. Germline values: CDR1 SGHNT, CDR2 YYREEE (reference sequence). The CDR3: CASSSGTGRDSPLHF. The DNA for the CDR3 is TGTGCCAGCAGCTCAGGGACAGGGAGGGATTCACCCCTCCACTTT.

This clone occurred a few times. The chain is built from TRBV7-2 and TRBJ1-6; TRBD1 matches at 7 bases. Germline values: CDR1 SGHTA, CDR2 FQGNSA. CDR3 length: 15 residues. V shed 1 base and J 9 bases; nucleotides not matched to a gene: 6. The CDR3 bases are TGTGCCAGCAGCTTAGTAGGGGGCAAGGGTTCACCCCTCCACTTT. As protein: CASSLVGGKGSPLHF.

This sequence joins TRBV2 and TRBJ2-5; D unresolved. The CDR3 covers 13 residues. The ends were cut back, 3 bases at V and 5 bases at J, with 10 bases in the middle. CDR1 is SNHLY, CDR2 FYNNEI, per germline. In DNA, the CDR3 is TGTGCCAGCAGTGACAGGTTGTTGGAGACCCAGTACTTC. Amino acid sequence: CASSDRLLETQYF.

The genes are TRBV6-6 and TRBJ1-5; 7 bases map to TRBD1. V was pared by 4 bases and J by 8 bases, with 8 bases of the junction left unmatched. CDR3 length equals 14 residues. From germline, CDR1 is MNHNY and CDR2 SVGAGI (reference sequence). The CDR3: CASSFQGGPEPQHF. In DNA form, the CDR3 reads TGTGCCAGCAGTTTCCAGGGGGGCCCGGAGCCCCAGCATTTT.

The chain uses TRBV7-3 and TRBJ1-6; 7 bases are shared with TRBD1. Trimming removed 2 bases from V and 9 bases from J; junction bases left unmatched: 7. This CDR3 comprises 15 residues. In germline, CDR1 is SGHTA, CDR2 FQGTGA. The CDR3 DNA is TGTGCCAGCAGCTTAGAGGGGGCGGGTCGTTCACCCCTCCACTTT. This translates into CASSLEGAGRSPLHF.

The rearrangement links TRBV19 to TRBJ1-1; no clear D. V lost 3 bases to trimming and J lost 5 bases, with 10 bases between them. Per the germline V gene, CDR1 is LNHDA and CDR2 is SQIVND (reference sequence). The CDR3 totals 13 residues. The CDR3 sequence: CASSIGGGTEAFF. The CDR3, as DNA: TGTGCCAGTAGTATTGGAGGAGGTACTGAAGCTTTCTTT.

The V gene is TRBV7-9, the J gene TRBJ2-2; unclear D gene. With 3 bases removed from V and 4 bases from J, the gap between germline ends came to 6 bases. This CDR3 has 13 amino acids. Germline values: CDR1 SEHNR, CDR2 FQNEAQ (reference sequence). The chain's CDR3 is CASSFDATGELFF. The CDR3 DNA is TGTGCCAGCAGCTTCGACGCCACCGGGGAGCTGTTTTTT.

This clone was found a few times. The chain recombines TRBV4-1 with TRBJ1-2; 10 positions match TRBD1. V gave up 6 bases and J gave up 6 bases; unmatched junction bases: 4. The CDR3 extends over 13 amino acids. Germline CDR1 MGHRA, CDR2 YSYEKL. CDR3 DNA: TGCGCCAGCAGTCGAGGGACAGGGGATGGCTACACCTTC. It is translated as CASSRGTGDGYTF.

The CDR3 region is CASTAGTENNEQFF. The CDR3 DNA is TGCGCCAGCACCGCCGGGACGGAAAACAATGAGCAGTTCTTC. The V call is TRBV5-1, the J call TRBJ2-1; D may match TRBD1 or TRBD2 (5 bases each). The CDR3 has 14 residues. V shed 6 bases and J shed 5 bases, with 15 bases lying between them. The V gene's germline CDR1 is SGHRS and CDR2 YFSETQ.

This chain connects TRBV2 to TRBJ1-1; 11 bases map to TRBD1. Germline trimming cut 3 bases from V and 0 bases from J; bases unmatched to any gene: 3. The CDR3 consists of 16 residues. Germline V gene lookup returns CDR1 SNHLY and CDR2 FYNNEI. The chain's CDR3 is CASSDGTGGLNTEAFF. The CDR3 nucleotides read TGTGCCAGCAGTGATGGGACAGGGGGTTTGAACACTGAAGCTTTCTTT.

V and J are TRBV18 and TRBJ1-5; the D is unclear. V lost 4 bases and J 0 bases, leaving 10 bases between the germline ends. The germline V gene encodes CDR1 KGHSH and CDR2 LQKENI. This CDR3 contains 15 residues. The CDR3 reads CASSLSAASNQPQHF. DNA for the CDR3: TGTGCCAGCTCACTGTCGGCGGCTAGCAATCAGCCCCAGCATTTT.

This clone showed up just once. This chain connects TRBV10-2 to TRBJ1-1; D is unresolved. The V end was cut by 0 bases, the J end by 6 bases, with 11 bases between. Looked up from germline, CDR1 is WSHSY and CDR2 is SAAADI. The CDR3 loop spans 14 amino acids. The CDR3 protein is CASSESYRSAEAFF. CDR3 in DNA: TGCGCCAGCAGTGAGTCCTATCGATCGGCTGAAGCTTTCTTT.